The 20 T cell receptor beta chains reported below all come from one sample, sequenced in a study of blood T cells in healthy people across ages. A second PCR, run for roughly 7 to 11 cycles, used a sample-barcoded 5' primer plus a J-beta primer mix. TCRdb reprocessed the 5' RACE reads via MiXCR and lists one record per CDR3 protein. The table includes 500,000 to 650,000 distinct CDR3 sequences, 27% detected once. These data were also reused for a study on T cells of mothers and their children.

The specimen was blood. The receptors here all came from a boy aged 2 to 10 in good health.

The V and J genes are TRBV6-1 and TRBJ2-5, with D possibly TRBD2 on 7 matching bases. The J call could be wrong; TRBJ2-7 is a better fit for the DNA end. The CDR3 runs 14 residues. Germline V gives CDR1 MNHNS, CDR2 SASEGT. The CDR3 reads CASSESGGTYEQYF. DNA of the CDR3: TGTGCCAGCAGTGAATCCGGGGGGACATACGAGCAGTACTTC.

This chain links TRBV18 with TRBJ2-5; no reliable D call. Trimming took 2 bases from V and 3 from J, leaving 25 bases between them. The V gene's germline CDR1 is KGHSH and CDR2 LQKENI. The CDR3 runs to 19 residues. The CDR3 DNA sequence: TGTGCCAGCTCACCATCACTCCGTCGGTCAGACCACGATAAAGAGACCCAGTACTTC. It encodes CASSPSLRRSDHDKETQYF.

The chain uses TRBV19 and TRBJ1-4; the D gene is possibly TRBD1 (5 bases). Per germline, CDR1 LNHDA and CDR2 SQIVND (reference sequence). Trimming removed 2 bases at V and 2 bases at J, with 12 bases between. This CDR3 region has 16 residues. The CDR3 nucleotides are TGTGCCAGTAGTATAAATCATCGGGGGACTAATGAAAAACTGTTTTTT. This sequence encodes CASSINHRGTNEKLFF.

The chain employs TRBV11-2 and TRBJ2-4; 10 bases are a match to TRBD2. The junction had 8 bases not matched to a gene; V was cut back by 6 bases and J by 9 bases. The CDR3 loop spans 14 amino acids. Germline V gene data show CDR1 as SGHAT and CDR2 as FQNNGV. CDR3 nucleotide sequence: TGTGCCAGCAGGAGCGGGGGGGCCGCAGGCATTCAGTACTTC. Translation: CASRSGGAAGIQYF.

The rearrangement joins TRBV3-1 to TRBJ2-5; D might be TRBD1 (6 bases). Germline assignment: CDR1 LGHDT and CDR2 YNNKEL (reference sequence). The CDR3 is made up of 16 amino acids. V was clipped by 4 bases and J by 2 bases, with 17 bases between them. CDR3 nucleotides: TGTGCCAGCAGCCGTTTTCTAACAGGGACGCAAGAGACCCAGTACTTC. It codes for CASSRFLTGTQETQYF.

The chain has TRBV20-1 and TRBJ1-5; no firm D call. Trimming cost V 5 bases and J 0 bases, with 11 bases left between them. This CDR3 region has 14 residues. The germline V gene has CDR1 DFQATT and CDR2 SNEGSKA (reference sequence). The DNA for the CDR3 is TGCAGTGCTTGGGAGGCAGCTAGCAATCAGCCCCAGCATTTT. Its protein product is CSAWEAASNQPQHF.

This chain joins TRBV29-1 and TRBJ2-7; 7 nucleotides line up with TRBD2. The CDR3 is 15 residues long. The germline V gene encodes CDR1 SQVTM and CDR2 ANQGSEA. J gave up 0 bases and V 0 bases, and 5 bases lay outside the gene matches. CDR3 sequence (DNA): TGCAGCGTTGAAGATGGGGCTAGCGGCTCCTACGAGCAGTACTTC. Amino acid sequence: CSVEDGASGSYEQYF.

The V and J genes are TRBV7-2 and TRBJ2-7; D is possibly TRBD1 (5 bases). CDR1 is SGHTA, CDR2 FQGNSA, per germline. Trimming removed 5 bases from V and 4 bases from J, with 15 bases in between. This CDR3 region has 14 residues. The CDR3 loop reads CASSKPGLRYEQYF. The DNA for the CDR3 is TGTGCCAGCAGCAAACCAGGGTTGCGGTACGAGCAGTACTTC.

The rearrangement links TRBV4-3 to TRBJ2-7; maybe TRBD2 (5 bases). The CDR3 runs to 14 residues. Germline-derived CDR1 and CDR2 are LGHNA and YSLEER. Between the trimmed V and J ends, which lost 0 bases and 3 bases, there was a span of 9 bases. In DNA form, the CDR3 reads TGCGCCAGCAGCCAAGATAGCGATTTCTACGAGCAGTACTTC. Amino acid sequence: CASSQDSDFYEQYF.

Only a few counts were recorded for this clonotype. DNA for the CDR3: TGCAGTGCTAGAGAGCCCAGCGGGAGAACTTATGAGCAGTTCTTC. Encoded protein: CSAREPSGRTYEQFF. V gene TRBV20-1 combines with J gene TRBJ2-1, with TRBD2 matching 8 bases. CDR3 length equals 15 residues. Germline V gene sequence: CDR1 DFQATT, CDR2 SNEGSKA (reference sequence). V was clipped by 0 bases and J by 8 bases; unmatched bases: 9.

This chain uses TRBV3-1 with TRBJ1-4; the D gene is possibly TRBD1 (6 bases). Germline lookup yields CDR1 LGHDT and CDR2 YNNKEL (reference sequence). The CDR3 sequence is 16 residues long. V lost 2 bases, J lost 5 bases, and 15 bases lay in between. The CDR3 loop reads CASSQRQAERNEKLFF. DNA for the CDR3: TGTGCCAGCAGCCAACGACAGGCGGAAAGAAATGAAAAACTGTTTTTT.

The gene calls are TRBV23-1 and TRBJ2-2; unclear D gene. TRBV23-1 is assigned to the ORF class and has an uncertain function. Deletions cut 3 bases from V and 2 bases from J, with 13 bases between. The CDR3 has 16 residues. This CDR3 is CASSHKSNSNTGELFF. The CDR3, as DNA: TGCGCCAGCAGTCACAAATCGAACAGTAACACCGGGGAGCTGTTTTTT.

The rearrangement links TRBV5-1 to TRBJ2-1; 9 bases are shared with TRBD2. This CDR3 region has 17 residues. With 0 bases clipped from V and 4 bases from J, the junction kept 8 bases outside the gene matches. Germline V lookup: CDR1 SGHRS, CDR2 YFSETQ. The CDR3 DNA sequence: TGCGCCAGCAGCTTGGGTCTTGCTAGCGGGACGTACAATGAGCAGTTCTTC. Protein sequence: CASSLGLASGTYNEQFF.

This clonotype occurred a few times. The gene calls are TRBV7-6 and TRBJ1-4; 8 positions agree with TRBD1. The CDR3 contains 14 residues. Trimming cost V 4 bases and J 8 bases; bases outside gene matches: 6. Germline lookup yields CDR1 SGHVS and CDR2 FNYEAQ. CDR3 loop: CASSSTGVWEKLFF. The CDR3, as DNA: TGTGCCAGCAGCTCGACAGGGGTATGGGAAAAACTGTTTTTT. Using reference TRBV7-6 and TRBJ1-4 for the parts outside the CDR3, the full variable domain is GAGVSQSPRYKVTKRGQDVALRCDPISGHVSLYWYRQALGQGPEFLTYFNYEAQQDKSGLPNDRFSAERPEGSISTLTIQRTEQRDSAMYRCASSSTGVWEKLFFGSGTQLSVL.

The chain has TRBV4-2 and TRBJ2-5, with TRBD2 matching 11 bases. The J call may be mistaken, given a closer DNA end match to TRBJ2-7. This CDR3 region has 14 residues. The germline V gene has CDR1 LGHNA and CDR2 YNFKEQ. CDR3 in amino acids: CASSQETSGNEQYF. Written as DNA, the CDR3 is TGTGCCAGCAGCCAGGAGACTAGCGGGAACGAGCAGTACTTC.

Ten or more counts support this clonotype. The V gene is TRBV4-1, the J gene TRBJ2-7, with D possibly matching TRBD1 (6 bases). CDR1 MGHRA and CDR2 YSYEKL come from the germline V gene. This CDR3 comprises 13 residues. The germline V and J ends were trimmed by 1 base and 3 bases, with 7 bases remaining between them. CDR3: CASSQGTDYEQYF. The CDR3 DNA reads TGCGCCAGCAGCCAAGGGACAGACTACGAGCAGTACTTC.

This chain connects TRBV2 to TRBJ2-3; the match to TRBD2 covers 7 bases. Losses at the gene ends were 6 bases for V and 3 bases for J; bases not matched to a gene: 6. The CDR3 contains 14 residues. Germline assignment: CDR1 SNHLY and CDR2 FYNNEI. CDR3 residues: CASRSLAETDTQYF. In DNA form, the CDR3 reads TGTGCCAGCAGGTCTCTAGCGGAGACAGATACGCAGTATTTT.

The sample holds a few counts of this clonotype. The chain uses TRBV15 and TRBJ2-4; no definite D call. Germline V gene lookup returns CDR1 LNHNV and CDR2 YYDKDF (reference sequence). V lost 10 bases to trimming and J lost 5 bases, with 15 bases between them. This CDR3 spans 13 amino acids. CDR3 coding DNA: TGTGCCATCTCTTGGGTGGGTGAAAACATTCAGTACTTC. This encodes CAISWVGENIQYF.

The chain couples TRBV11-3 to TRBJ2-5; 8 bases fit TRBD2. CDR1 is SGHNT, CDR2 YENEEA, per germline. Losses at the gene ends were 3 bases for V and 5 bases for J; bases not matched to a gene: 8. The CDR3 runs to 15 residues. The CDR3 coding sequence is TGTGCCAGCAGCTTGCGGTCCCGGGAGGGCGAGACCCAGTACTTC. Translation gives CASSLRSREGETQYF. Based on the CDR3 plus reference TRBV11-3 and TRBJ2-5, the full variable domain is EAGVVQSPRYKIIEKKQPVAFWCNPISGHNTLYWYLQNLGQGPELLIRYENEEAVDDSQLPKDRFSAERLKGVDSTLKIQPAELGDSAVYLCASSLRSREGETQYFGPGTRLLVL.

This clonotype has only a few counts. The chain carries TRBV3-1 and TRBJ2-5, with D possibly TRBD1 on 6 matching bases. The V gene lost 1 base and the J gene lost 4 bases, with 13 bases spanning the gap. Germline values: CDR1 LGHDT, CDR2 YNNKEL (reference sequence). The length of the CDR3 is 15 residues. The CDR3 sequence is CASSQVTGFGETQYF. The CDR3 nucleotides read TGTGCCAGCAGCCAAGTAACAGGGTTTGGAGAGACCCAGTACTTC.